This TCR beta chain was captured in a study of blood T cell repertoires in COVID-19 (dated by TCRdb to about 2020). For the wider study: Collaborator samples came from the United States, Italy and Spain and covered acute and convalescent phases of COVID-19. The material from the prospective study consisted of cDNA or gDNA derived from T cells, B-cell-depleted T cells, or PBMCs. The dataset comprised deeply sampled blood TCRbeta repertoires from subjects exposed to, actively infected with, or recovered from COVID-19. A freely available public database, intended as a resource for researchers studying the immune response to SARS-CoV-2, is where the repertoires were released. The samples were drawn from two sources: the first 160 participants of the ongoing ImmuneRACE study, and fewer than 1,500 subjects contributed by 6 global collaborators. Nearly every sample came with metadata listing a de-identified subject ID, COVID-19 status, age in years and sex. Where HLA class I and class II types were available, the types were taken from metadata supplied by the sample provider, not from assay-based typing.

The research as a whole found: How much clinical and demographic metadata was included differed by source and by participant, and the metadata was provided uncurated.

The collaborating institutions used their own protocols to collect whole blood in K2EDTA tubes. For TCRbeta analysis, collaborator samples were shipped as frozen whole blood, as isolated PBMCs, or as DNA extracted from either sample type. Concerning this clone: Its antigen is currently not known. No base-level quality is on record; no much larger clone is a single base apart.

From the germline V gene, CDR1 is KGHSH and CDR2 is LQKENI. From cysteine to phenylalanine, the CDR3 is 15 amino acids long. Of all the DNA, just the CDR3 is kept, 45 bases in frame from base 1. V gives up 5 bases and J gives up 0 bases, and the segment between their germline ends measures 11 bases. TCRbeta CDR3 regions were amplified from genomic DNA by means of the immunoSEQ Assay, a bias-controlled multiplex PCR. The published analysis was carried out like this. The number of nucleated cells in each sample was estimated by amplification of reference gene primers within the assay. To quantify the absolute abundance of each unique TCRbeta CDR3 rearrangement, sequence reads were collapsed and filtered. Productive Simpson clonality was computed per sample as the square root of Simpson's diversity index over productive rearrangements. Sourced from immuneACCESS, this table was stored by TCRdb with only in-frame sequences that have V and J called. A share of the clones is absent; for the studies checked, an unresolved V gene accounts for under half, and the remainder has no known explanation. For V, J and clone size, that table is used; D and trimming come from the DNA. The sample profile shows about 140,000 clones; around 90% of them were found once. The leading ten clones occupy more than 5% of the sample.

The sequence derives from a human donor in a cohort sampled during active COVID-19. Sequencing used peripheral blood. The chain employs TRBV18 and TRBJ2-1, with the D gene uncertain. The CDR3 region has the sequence CASSFSGGSYNEQFF. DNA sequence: TGTGCCAGCTCATTTTCCGGTGGCTCCTACAATGAGCAGTTCTTC.